Described below is a single TCR beta chain sequence and its context. The data stem from a study of blood T cell repertoires in COVID-19. Trimming removed 5 bases at V and 5 bases at J, with 12 bases between. Germline V gene lookup returns CDR1 SGHVS and CDR2 FNYEAQ. The CDR3 is made up of 14 amino acids. Source study methods: Reference gene primer amplification in the assay estimated nucleated cell counts. Clones were sequenced by immunoSEQ multiplex PCR, and TCRdb holds only the in-frame ones, with some missing. The V and J calls and clone size are taken from that table; D and trimming were inferred from the DNA. Here the sample spans about 81,000 clones, almost 85% being singletons.

Material for sequencing was peripheral blood. The genes are TRBV7-6 and TRBJ2-2; maybe TRBD2 (5 bases). This sequence was found in a human donor in a cohort sampled during active COVID-19. The CDR3 loop is CASSRLGDTGELFF. The CDR3 region has the DNA TGTGCCAGCAGCCGTCTCGGGGATACCGGGGAGCTGTTTTTT.